The 8 T cell receptor beta chains reported below all come from one sample, sequenced in a study of response to subunit inactivated influenza vaccine. MiXCR was run by TCRdb on the RT-PCR reads, yielding one entry per CDR3 protein. The sample yields more than 700,000 distinct CDR3 sequences, approximately 21% seen once. The sequencing used PBMCs from blood, collected approximately 5 days after vaccination. Receptors were obtained from a middle-aged man who received an inactivated influenza vaccine.

Details on this clonotype: Possible read error: a much larger clone is one base away. The genes are TRBV9 and TRBJ2-5; no clear D gene. Germline V gene sequence: CDR1 SGDLS, CDR2 YYNGEE. The CDR3 sequence is 13 residues long. The DNA for the CDR3 is TGTGCCAGCAGCGTTCTGGGTGGAGAGACCCAGTGCTTC. Translated, it gives CASSVLGGETQCF.

The V call is TRBV5-1, the J call TRBJ2-1; no clear D. Germline V gives CDR1 SGHRS, CDR2 YFSETQ. This CDR3 comprises 12 residues. V lost 3 bases to trimming and J lost 7 bases, with 8 bases between them. In nucleotides, the CDR3 is TGCGCCAGCAGCTCCCCGCCTAATGAGCAGTTCTTC. It translates to CASSSPPNEQFF.

The sample holds many counts of this clonotype. The chain links TRBV29-1 to TRBJ2-1; 7 bases agree with TRBD2. CDR3 length: 17 amino acids. The germline CDR1 and CDR2 sequences are SQVTM and ANQGSEA. J was trimmed by 0 bases and V by 4 bases; bases with no gene match: 12. CDR3 sequence reads: CSVALGSGFSSYNEQFF. The CDR3 bases are TGCAGCGTTGCCTTGGGTAGCGGGTTTAGCTCCTACAATGAGCAGTTCTTC.

This clonotype has more than one count but fewer than ten. The gene calls are TRBV11-2 and TRBJ2-2; TRBD1 matches 8 bases. This CDR3 has 18 residues. In germline, CDR1 is SGHAT, CDR2 FQNNGV. The V gene end was trimmed by 2 bases and the J gene end by 2 bases; junction bases not matched to a gene: 10. The CDR3 bases are TGTGCCAGCAGCTTAATCTTTTCGGACAGGGACAACACCGGGGAGCTGTTTTTT. It encodes CASSLIFSDRDNTGELFF.

This clonotype was counted between two and nine times. The chain joins TRBV5-1 to TRBJ1-1, with 7 nucleotides matching TRBD1. This CDR3 is 14 amino acids long. The ends lost 5 bases at V and 7 bases at J; junction bases unmatched: 11. Germline lookup yields CDR1 SGHRS and CDR2 YFSETQ. The DNA of the CDR3 is TGCGCCAGCAGTTCCGGGACAGAAGACCTTGAAGCTTTCTTT. Amino acids: CASSSGTEDLEAFF.

In this sample, this clonotype turned up a few times. V usage is TRBV6-2 or TRBV6-3 and J usage is TRBJ2-7, with no clear D. Germline V gene data show CDR1 as MNHEY and CDR2 as SVGEGT. CDR3 length: 14 residues. Trimming removed 10 bases at V and 0 bases at J, with 16 bases between. CDR3 nucleotides: TGTGCCACCCAACGCCTCTACCGCTCCTACGAGCAGTACTTC. It codes for CATQRLYRSYEQYF.

In this sample, this clonotype turned up many times. The gene calls are TRBV6-5 and TRBJ2-7; possible D gene TRBD2, 5 bases. Trimming left V 3 bases short and J 5 bases short, with 14 bases between. CDR1 MNHEY and CDR2 SVGAGI come from the germline V gene. The CDR3 loop spans 14 amino acids. The CDR3 nucleotides are TGTGCCAGCAGTTATTATGAGGGAGAAGACGAGCAGTACTTC. This gives the protein CASSYYEGEDEQYF.

This clonotype was observed a handful of times. The rearrangement links TRBV20-1 to TRBJ2-3; 11 nucleotides line up with TRBD1. Germline V gene data show CDR1 as DFQATT and CDR2 as SNEGSKA (reference sequence). Unmatched junction bases numbered 8, after V lost 4 bases and J lost 5 bases. This CDR3 has 15 residues. This CDR3 is CSANDGQGALDTQYF. The CDR3 coding sequence is TGCAGTGCTAATGACGGACAGGGGGCCTTAGATACGCAGTATTTT.